The clone carrying this TCR beta chain was counted between two and nine times. Its antigen remains unidentified. This sample was taken from a study of PD-1 blockade in classical Hodgkin lymphoma. The study, taken as a whole, reports: Lower baseline TCR diversity marked trial partial responders and progressors. Diminished baseline TCR diversity has been reported in newly diagnosed patients relative to healthy donors.

Trimming took 6 bases from V and 6 from J; bases not matched to a gene: 8. CDR3 length equals 14 residues. CDR1 MNHNY and CDR2 SVGAGI come from the germline V gene (reference sequence). Regarding time point: cycle 4 day 1 (C4D1), after 6 weeks of nivolumab. With no exception, relapse followed autologous stem cell transplantation in all patients, and brentuximab vedotin exposure varied. Sequencing was performed with immunoSEQ multiplex PCR; in TCRdb, only in-frame clones are kept and a portion is missing. The data hold about 85,000 clones, with just over 90% observed a single time. The sample was peripheral blood mononuclear cells (PBMCs), taken before the fourth cycle of nivolumab. This TCR was sampled from a human donor with classical Hodgkin lymphoma. V is TRBV6-6 and J is TRBJ1-5; 7 bases are shared with TRBD1. The CDR3 reads CASSVLDRVQPQHF. The CDR3 region has the DNA TGTGCCAGCAGCGTACTCGACAGGGTTCAGCCCCAGCATTTT.